The source of this T cell receptor (beta chain) is a study of circulating tumor DNA in untreated peripheral T-cell lymphoma (dated by TCRdb to about 2021). What the work shows at the level of the full study, not this receptor alone: Tumor-specific clonotypes were identified in about 77% of patients, from roughly 90% of baseline tissues and about 67% of baseline serum samples.

Baseline tumor tissue collected before treatment was sequenced to identify tumor-specific TCR clonotypes. The study used next-generation sequencing of T-cell receptor sequences to monitor peripheral T-cell lymphoma patients receiving frontline treatment on a trial. Taken from cysteine to phenylalanine, the CDR3 has 18 residues. Only the CDR3 DNA stays, 54 bases, in frame from base 1. Here V drops 2 bases and J drops 0 bases, and the junction holds 6 bases not matched to any gene. The germline V gene yields MNHGY for CDR1 and SAAAGT for CDR2. The library relied on the immunoSEQ multiplex PCR assay. The immuneACCESS repertoire file appears here via TCRdb, limited to in-frame rearrangements. These files lack a portion of the clones; in checked studies, under half of the deficit traces to unresolved V genes, and the cause of the others is not known. This sample holds 4,900 or so clones; approximately 70% were observed only once. The ten largest clones capture around 47% of the sample.

Details on this clone: Its antigen remains unidentified. Base qualities are not provided; no much larger clone lies one nucleotide away.

The clonotype comes from a human donor with peripheral T-cell lymphoma. The source material was tumor tissue. The V and J segments used are TRBV6-8 and TRBJ2-1, with 11 bases matching TRBD2. The nucleotide sequence reads as follows: TGTGCCAGCAGTTACCAAGGACTAGCGGGTAGCTCCTACAATGAGCAGTTCTTC. It translates to CASSYQGLAGSSYNEQFF.